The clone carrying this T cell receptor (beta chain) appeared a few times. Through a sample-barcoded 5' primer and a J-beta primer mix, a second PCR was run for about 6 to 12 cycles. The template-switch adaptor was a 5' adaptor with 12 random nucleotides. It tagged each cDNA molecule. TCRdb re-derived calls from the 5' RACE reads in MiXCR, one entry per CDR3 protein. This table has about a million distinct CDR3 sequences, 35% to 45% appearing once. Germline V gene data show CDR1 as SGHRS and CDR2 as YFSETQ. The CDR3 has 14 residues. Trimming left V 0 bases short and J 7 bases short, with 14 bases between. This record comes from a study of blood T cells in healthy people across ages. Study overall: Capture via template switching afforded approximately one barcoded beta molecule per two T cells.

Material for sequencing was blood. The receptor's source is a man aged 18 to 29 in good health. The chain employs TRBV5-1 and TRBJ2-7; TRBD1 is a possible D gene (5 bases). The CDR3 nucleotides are TGCGCCAGCAGCTTGGGTGAAAGGGGCAATGAGCAGTACTTC. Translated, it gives CASSLGERGNEQYF. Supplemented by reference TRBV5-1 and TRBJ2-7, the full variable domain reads KAGVTQTPRYLIKTRGQQVTLSCSPISGHRSVSWYQQTPGQGLQFLFEYFSETQRNKGNFPGRFSGRQFSNSRSEMNVSTLELGDSALYLCASSLGERGNEQYFGPGTRLTVT.